A selection of T cell receptor beta chains follows, all from one sample in a study of blood T cell repertoires in COVID-19. Only in-frame clones appear in the TCRdb table, and some are missing; sequencing was by immunoSEQ multiplex PCR. The table has about 500,000 clones, roughly 87% seen once. Source material: PBMCs or T cells enriched from blood (not recorded which). The receptors derive from a woman under 30 who had recovered from COVID-19. The CDR3 runs from the conserved cysteine through the conserved F or W. Each record gives: V gene, D gene, clone size, J gene, CDR3 DNA, CDR3 protein. A D gene is named only where the DNA matches it firmly. A clone size is listed for some rows: how often the clone was seen (once, few, many), or a class if it is expanded.

TRBV12-3/TRBV12-4	NA	once	TRBJ1-2	TGTGCCAGCAGTTTTAACCAGGGCTATGGCTACACCTTC	CASSFNQGYGYTF
TRBV19	TRBD2	NA	TRBJ2-2	TGTGCCAGTAGTATAAAAGCGGGGGGGCTCCCCGGGGAGCTGTTTTTT	CASSIKAGGLPGELFF
TRBV5-1	NA	NA	TRBJ2-6	TGCGCCAGCAGCCTCACAGGGTCCCCAGTACTCTCTGGGGCCAACGTCCTGACTTTC	CASSLTGSPVLSGANVLTF
TRBV24-1	TRBD1	NA	TRBJ2-5	TGTGCCACCAGTGATGCCCAGGGGGCTGGGGAGACCCAGTACTTC	CATSDAQGAGETQYF
TRBV9	TRBD2	NA	TRBJ2-2	TGTGCCAGCAGCGTAGAGGCGGGGGGGCGGCGGACCGGGGAGCTGTTTTTT	CASSVEAGGRRTGELFF
TRBV20-1	NA	NA	TRBJ1-2	TGCAGTGCAAACAAGAGGGGGGGCTCGACCTTC	CSANKRGGSTF
TRBV7-9	NA	NA	TRBJ2-6	TGTGCCAGCAGCTTACTGAAGGGGAACGGGGCCAACGTCCTGACTTTC	CASSLLKGNGANVLTF
TRBV7-9	NA	NA	TRBJ1-4	TGTGCCAGCAGCCCCTCGGGGGTGGGTAATGAAAAACTGTTTTTT	CASSPSGVGNEKLFF
TRBV30	NA	NA	TRBJ2-5	TGTGCCTGGACTTTGGAGACCCAGTACTTC	CAWTLETQYF
TRBV10-3	NA	NA	TRBJ1-6	TGTGCCATCAGGCCAGCGAATTTCGATTCACCCCTCCACTTT	CAIRPANFDSPLHF
TRBV7-9	TRBD1	NA	TRBJ2-2	TGTGCCAGCAGCTTAGTTGGGACAGGGGAAACCGGGGAGCTGTTTTTT	CASSLVGTGETGELFF
TRBV5-5	NA	once	TRBJ2-3	TGTGCCAGCAGCTTAGGGGTCCCTAGCACAGATACGCAGTATTTT	CASSLGVPSTDTQYF
TRBV9	TRBD2	NA	TRBJ2-3	TGTGCCAGCAGCGCCCTACTAGCGGGGGGGCCAGATACGCAGTATTTT	CASSALLAGGPDTQYF
TRBV7-8	NA	NA	TRBJ2-7	TGTGCCAGCAGCCCAGACAGAATCACTTTCTACGAGCAGTACTTC	CASSPDRITFYEQYF
TRBV3-1/TRBV3-2	TRBD2	NA	TRBJ2-7	TGTGCCAGCAGCCTATCTAGCGGGGGCCTCCACTCCTACGAGCAGTACTTC	CASSLSSGGLHSYEQYF
TRBV7-9	NA	NA	TRBJ1-1	TGTGCCAGCAGCTTAGATCGGGTTAAGGCCGGTGAAGCTTTCTTT	CASSLDRVKAGEAFF
TRBV3-1/TRBV3-2	NA	NA	TRBJ1-4	TGTGCCAGCTCTATCCGGGGGAATGAAAAACTGTTTTTT	CASSIRGNEKLFF
TRBV5-1	TRBD1	NA	TRBJ2-3	TGCGCCAGCAGGCGTGAGACAGGGTCCACAGATACGCAGTATTTT	CASRRETGSTDTQYF
TRBV6-2/TRBV6-3	NA	NA	TRBJ2-5	TGTGCCAGCAGCACGGGGGAGACCCAGTACTTC	CASSTGETQYF
TRBV7-3	NA	NA	TRBJ2-5	TGTGCCAGCAGCTTAAATGGGCGAGAGACCCAGTACTTC	CASSLNGRETQYF
TRBV5-1	NA	NA	TRBJ2-7	TGCGCCAGCAGCACCCCTGAGAGCCGGTCCTACGAGCAGTACTTC	CASSTPESRSYEQYF
TRBV6-5	TRBD1	NA	TRBJ2-5	TGTGCCAGCAGTCCCCGAGGGGGCGAGGGAGAGACCCAGTACTTC	CASSPRGGEGETQYF
TRBV6-5	TRBD1	NA	TRBJ1-1	TGTGCCAGCAGCCGGGGACAGGGGGGGACTGAAGCTTTCTTT	CASSRGQGGTEAFF
TRBV30	TRBD1	few	TRBJ1-1	TGTGCCTGGACCGTAGGGACAGACACTGAAGCTTTCTTT	CAWTVGTDTEAFF
TRBV7-6	NA	NA	TRBJ2-7	TGTGCCAGCAGCTTTAACGAGGGGAGGTACGAGCAGTACTTC	CASSFNEGRYEQYF
TRBV3-1/TRBV3-2	TRBD1	NA	TRBJ1-2	TGTGCCAGCAGCCAAGTAATCCCGACAGGGATGTCGGAGGGCTACACCTTC	CASSQVIPTGMSEGYTF
TRBV19	TRBD1	NA	TRBJ1-2	TGTGCCAGTAGTATTCAAGGACAGGGGGAGGGCATTTATGGCTACACCTTC	CASSIQGQGEGIYGYTF
TRBV10-2	TRBD1	NA	TRBJ2-7	TGCGCCAGCAGGGACAGGGGGCTCTCCTACGAGCAGTACTTC	CASRDRGLSYEQYF
TRBV2	TRBD1	NA	TRBJ1-5	TGTGCCAGCTGTTACACAGGGGAACGCAATCAGCCCCAGCATTTT	CASCYTGERNQPQHF
TRBV7-9	TRBD1	NA	TRBJ2-7	TGTGCCAGCAGCTTTCATTCCCCGGGGACAGAATCCTACGAGCAGTACTTC	CASSFHSPGTESYEQYF
TRBV2	NA	NA	TRBJ1-3	TGTGCCAGCAGCTTCTCTGGAAACACCATATATTTT	CASSFSGNTIYF
TRBV5-4	TRBD2	NA	TRBJ2-5	TGTGCCAGCAGCTTGAGTCTAGCGGGGATCCAAGAGACCCAGTACTTC	CASSLSLAGIQETQYF
TRBV5-5	TRBD1	NA	TRBJ1-5	TGTGCCAGCAGCACGGGACAGGGGGCTAACCAGCCCCAGCATTTT	CASSTGQGANQPQHF
TRBV5-6	NA	NA	TRBJ2-1	TGTGCCAGCAGCGTATTCACTAGTGGTCGAAACAATGAGCAGTTCTTC	CASSVFTSGRNNEQFF
TRBV9	NA	few	TRBJ1-5	TGTGCCAGCAGCCTTGGGGGCGGCATTAATCAGCCCCAGCATTTT	CASSLGGGINQPQHF
TRBV5-1	NA	NA	TRBJ2-3	TGCGCCAGCAGCTTGCATCAGGGGACAGATACGCAGTATTTT	CASSLHQGTDTQYF
TRBV2	NA	NA	TRBJ2-1	TGTGCCAGCAGTTTCGGGACTTTGAAATACAATGAGCAGTTCTTC	CASSFGTLKYNEQFF
TRBV12-3/TRBV12-4	NA	few	TRBJ1-2	TGTGCCAGCACGCGGGTAGGGTATGGCTACACCTTC	CASTRVGYGYTF
TRBV27	TRBD1	NA	TRBJ1-2	TGTGCCAGCAGTTCCGGACAGGGTGACGGCTACACCTTC	CASSSGQGDGYTF
TRBV2	NA	NA	TRBJ1-3	TGTGCCAGCAGGAGGGCTTCGGGAAACACCATATATTTT	CASRRASGNTIYF
TRBV27	NA	NA	TRBJ2-7	TGTGCCAGCAGGAGGGCGCCGGGCGAGCAGTACTTC	CASRRAPGEQYF
TRBV28	NA	NA	TRBJ1-2	TGTGCCAGCGTCAGTAACTATGGCTACACCTTC	CASVSNYGYTF
TRBV18	NA	NA	TRBJ1-1	TGTGCCAGCTCAACTACGACAGGGAACACTGAAGCTTTCTTT	CASSTTTGNTEAFF
TRBV9	NA	NA	TRBJ2-7	TGTGCCAGCAGCGTAGAACTAGGCGACGAGCAGTACTTC	CASSVELGDEQYF
TRBV7-8	TRBD1	NA	TRBJ1-1	TGTGCCAGCAGCATGGGACAGGGCGGCACTGAAGCTTTCTTT	CASSMGQGGTEAFF
TRBV10-3	NA	NA	TRBJ1-1	TGTGCCATCAGTGAGTTCAGGGGAACAAACACTGAAGCTTTCTTT	CAISEFRGTNTEAFF
TRBV3-1/TRBV3-2	NA	NA	TRBJ1-1	TGTGCCAGCAGCCAAGCGGGCGGGGAAGCTTTCTTT	CASSQAGGEAFF
TRBV19	NA	NA	TRBJ2-4	TGTGCCAGTAGTATATTTGACGCCAGGAGGGAGAAAAACATTCAGTACTTC	CASSIFDARREKNIQYF
TRBV4-1	TRBD2	NA	TRBJ2-3	TGCGCCAGCAGCCAAGAGGGACTAGCGGGGGCAGATACGCAGTATTTT	CASSQEGLAGADTQYF
TRBV6-5	NA	NA	TRBJ2-5	TGTGCCAGCAGTTACTCCCGCAGTCTCAATCAAGAGACCCAGTACTTC	CASSYSRSLNQETQYF
TRBV27	NA	few	TRBJ1-1	TGTGCCAGCAGTTTTATAAGGGGAACTGAAGCTTTCTTT	CASSFIRGTEAFF
TRBV5-1	TRBD1	NA	TRBJ2-1	TGCGCCAGCAGCTTTGACAGGGGTGACGATGAGCAGTTCTTC	CASSFDRGDDEQFF
TRBV2	NA	NA	TRBJ1-3	TGTGCCACCGAGGGGGGGGCCTCTGGAAACACCATATATTTT	CATEGGASGNTIYF